What follows is one TCR beta chain and its context. What this receptor recognizes is not known. Per-nucleotide qualities are absent, and no much larger clonotype sits a single base away. This specimen belongs to a study of control samples from healthy donors and cancer patients (dated by TCRdb to 2019 to 2021). The library was built by means of the immunoSEQ multiplex PCR assay. This is the immuneACCESS table as TCRdb keeps it, with only in-frame sequences that have V and J called. A part of the clones is gone; compared with another copy, unresolved V genes explain less than half, and the rest is unexplained. The table for this sample lists some 100,000 clones; roughly 92% of them were counted only once. The ten top clones hold about 2.9% of the sample. This sequence originates from a human donor in good health. The donor label of this sample is uncertain. Sequenced sample: blood.

The DNA is TGTGCCAGCAGCCAAGAAACTAGCGGGTACCAAGAGACCCAGTACTTC. Its coded protein is CASSQETSGYQETQYF. The sequence joins TRBV3-1 (or the pseudogene TRBV3-2) to TRBJ2-5; TRBD2 agrees with 9 junctional bases. From the germline V gene (reference sequence), CDR1 is LGHDT and CDR2 is YNNKEL. The CDR3 numbers 16 residues from cysteine through phenylalanine. Only the CDR3 portion is preserved as DNA: 48 bases, with reading frame beginning at the first base. The germline V end is reduced by 0 bases and the J end by 0 bases; junction bases left unmatched: 2.